The next 30 T cell receptor beta chains were all read from a single sample in a study of CD8+CD57+ T cells in acquired aplastic anemia. Using genomic DNA as the template, TCR beta VDJ and CDR3 profiling was carried out. TCRdb re-derived calls from the reads in MiXCR, one entry per CDR3 protein. The repertoire holds about 120,000 distinct CDR3 sequences, with 55% to 70% as singletons. CD8+CD57+ cell expansion, shown by flow cytometry, had occurred in the patients selected for sequencing. Sequencing input: sorted CD4+, CD8+, or CD8+CD57+ T cells (not recorded which) from PBMCs. These TCRs come from a human donor with aplastic anemia.

The chain couples TRBV24-1 to TRBJ1-2; 7 bases are a match to TRBD1. Unmatched junction bases numbered 14, after V lost 5 bases and J lost 9 bases. Germline CDR1 KGHDR, CDR2 SFDVKD. This CDR3 contains 15 residues. The CDR3 loop reads CATSGTYTGVGRYTF. The DNA of the CDR3 is TGTGCCACCAGTGGCACCTATACAGGGGTAGGACGCTACACCTTC.

CDR3 in amino acids: CAISVPSGYTF. The CDR3 coding sequence is TGTGCCATCAGTGTCCCCTCTGGCTACACCTTC. The gene calls are TRBV10-3 and TRBJ1-2; no definite D call. Germline V gives CDR1 ENHRY, CDR2 SYGVKD. Trimming pared 4 bases from V and 7 bases from J, leaving 7 bases between. The CDR3 consists of 11 residues.

This chain links TRBV11-2 with TRBJ1-1; 8 nucleotides line up with TRBD1. J lost 0 bases, V lost 2 bases, and 5 bases had no gene match. Germline assignment: CDR1 SGHAT and CDR2 FQNNGV. CDR3 size: 16 residues. The CDR3 DNA sequence: TGTGCCAGCAGCTTATGGCAGGGGGCCATGAACACTGAAGCTTTCTTT. It codes for CASSLWQGAMNTEAFF.

This clonotype has only a few counts. The chain joins TRBV10-1 to TRBJ2-1; TRBD2 matches 10 bases. V trimming: 2 bases; J trimming: 6 bases; junction bases outside the gene matches: 10. The germline V gene has CDR1 WNHNN and CDR2 SYGVQD (reference sequence). The CDR3 covers 17 residues. The chain's CDR3 is CASSERRSASGSNEQFF. The CDR3 nucleotides read TGCGCCAGCAGTGAGAGGAGGTCGGCTAGCGGGAGCAATGAGCAGTTCTTC.

The chain combines TRBV24-1 with TRBJ1-1; D is undetermined. The V gene lost 4 bases and the J gene lost 1 base, with 15 bases spanning the gap. Per germline, CDR1 KGHDR and CDR2 SFDVKD. This CDR3 region has 16 residues. In DNA form, the CDR3 reads TGTGCCACCAGTGAGCCTGCCCAGTACGGGAACACTGAAGCTTTCTTT. Its protein is CATSEPAQYGNTEAFF.

This clonotype was detected a few times. The chain has TRBV4-3 and TRBJ2-5; 7 bases align to TRBD2. Germline V gene sequence: CDR1 LGHNA, CDR2 YSLEER. This CDR3 is 15 amino acids long. V dropped 0 bases and J dropped 5; count of bases not matched to a gene: 6. The CDR3 nucleotides are TGCGCCAGCAGCCAAGATCGAGGGGAGGGGGAGACCCAGTACTTC. It codes for CASSQDRGEGETQYF.

The table lists this clonotype with a few counts. The V call is TRBV10-3, the J call TRBJ2-3; 7 positions agree with TRBD2. CDR3 length: 15 residues. Germline CDR1 ENHRY, CDR2 SYGVKD. Trimming at V came to 4 bases and at J to 6 bases, leaving 10 bases not matched to a gene. The CDR3 here is CAISARGVPQDTQYF. CDR3 DNA sequence: TGTGCCATCAGTGCCCGGGGGGTCCCTCAGGATACGCAGTATTTT.

The CDR3 DNA is TGTGCCAGTAGTGGGGCAGGCACAGATACGCAGTATTTT. This codes for CASSGAGTDTQYF. The rearrangement uses TRBV19 and TRBJ2-3; TRBD1 might be the D (5 bases). V lost 5 bases and J lost 1, with 7 bases in between. The CDR3 length is 13 residues. Germline V lookup: CDR1 LNHDA, CDR2 SQIVND (reference sequence).

This clonotype was observed once. Given the absence of the conserved phenylalanine or tryptophan at the CDR3 end, a read error is likely. J is TRBJ1-1 and V is TRBV7-2, with D unclear. CDR1 is SGHTA and CDR2 is FQGNSA in the germline V gene. This CDR3 has 11 residues. V was clipped by 3 bases and J by 8 bases, with 7 bases between them. For the CDR3, the DNA is TGTGCCAGCAGCTTCGGACGGGAAGCTTTCCTT. It encodes CASSFGREAFL.

This clonotype was seen at least ten times. The V call is TRBV5-1, the J call TRBJ2-3; no definite D call. The germline CDR1 and CDR2 sequences are SGHRS and YFSETQ. The CDR3 is 15 amino acids. The V and J ends lost 0 bases and 0 bases respectively, with 8 bases between them. The CDR3 here is CASSLESVSTDTQYF. CDR3 bases: TGCGCCAGCAGCTTGGAGTCAGTTAGCACAGATACGCAGTATTTT.

V and J are TRBV14 and TRBJ1-1; no firm D call. Trimming removed 7 bases from V and 1 base from J, with 7 bases in between. The CDR3 covers 12 residues. Germline V gene sequence: CDR1 SGHDN, CDR2 FVKESK. The CDR3 is CASKDKNTEAFF. The DNA for the CDR3 is TGTGCCAGCAAAGACAAGAACACTGAAGCTTTCTTT.

The rearrangement uses TRBV7-9 and TRBJ1-1; D is unresolved. Germline CDR1 SEHNR, CDR2 FQNEAQ (reference sequence). The V end was cut by 3 bases, the J end by 4 bases, with 9 bases between. This CDR3 spans 13 amino acids. DNA for the CDR3: TGTGCCAGCAGCTTCTCGCCGAGCACTGAAGCTTTCTTT. Translation gives CASSFSPSTEAFF.

The chain carries TRBV7-3 and TRBJ2-7, with D perhaps matching TRBD1 or TRBD2 (5 bases each). The germline V gene has CDR1 SGHTA and CDR2 FQGTGA. Trimming shortened V by 5 bases and J by 2 bases, and 10 bases separated the two germline ends. The CDR3 runs 13 residues. DNA for the CDR3: TGTGCCAGCAGCAGTCTGGGGGCCTACGAGCAGTACTTC. Translation: CASSSLGAYEQYF.

The J gene is TRBJ2-5, the V gene TRBV24-1, with D unclear. From germline, CDR1 is KGHDR and CDR2 SFDVKD. This CDR3 is 12 amino acids long. V gave up 1 base and J gave up 5 bases, with 4 bases separating them. The CDR3 protein is CATSDFLETQYF. The CDR3 region has the DNA TGTGCCACCAGTGATTTTTTGGAGACCCAGTACTTC.

This clonotype was recorded many times. V and J are TRBV4-3 and TRBJ2-1; no firm D call. The CDR3 covers 14 residues. Germline assignment: CDR1 LGHNA and CDR2 YSLEER. The V and J ends lost 2 bases and 5 bases respectively, with 10 bases between them. The CDR3 region has the DNA TGCGCCAGCAGCCAAAGTGGTGGGAACAATGAGCAGTTCTTC. This codes for CASSQSGGNNEQFF.

The chain links TRBV24-1 to TRBJ2-1; tentatively, D is TRBD2 (6 bases). The ends were cut back, 2 bases at V and 0 bases at J, with 10 bases in the middle. Looked up from germline, CDR1 is KGHDR and CDR2 is SFDVKD. CDR3 size: 16 residues. DNA for the CDR3: TGTGCCACCAGTGATTCGGGGGATAGCTCCTACAATGAGCAGTTCTTC. The encoded protein is CATSDSGDSSYNEQFF.

The chain's CDR3 is CSANPYVNSPLHF. The CDR3, as DNA: TGCAGTGCTAACCCGTATGTAAATTCACCCCTCCACTTT. This chain uses TRBV20-1 with TRBJ1-6; D not certain. The CDR3 loop spans 13 amino acids. Trimming shortened V by 4 bases and J by 7 bases, and 11 bases separated the two germline ends. The germline CDR1 and CDR2 sequences are DFQATT and SNEGSKA (reference sequence).

This chain links TRBV5-6 with TRBJ1-1; the match to TRBD1 covers 8 bases. V gave up 6 bases and J gave up 6 bases; unmatched junction bases: 22. CDR3 length: 18 residues. Germline V gives CDR1 SGHDT, CDR2 YYEEEE. The CDR3 DNA reads as TGTGCCAGCACCAACGCCAAGATCGACAGGGGACCCCGGGCTGAAGCTTTCTTT. Its translation is CASTNAKIDRGPRAEAFF.

The J gene is TRBJ2-5, the V gene TRBV20-1; D not resolved. This CDR3 has 13 amino acids. Germline V gene lookup returns CDR1 DFQATT and CDR2 SNEGSKA (reference sequence). Trimming removed 0 bases from V and 0 bases from J, with 5 bases in between. CDR3 bases: TGCAGTGCTAGAGATCGGCACCAAGAGACCCAGTACTTC. It specifies CSARDRHQETQYF.

This clonotype showed up just once. One junction end does not reproduce the germline sequence, and a read error may be involved. The rearrangement joins TRBV2 to TRBJ2-7, with 10 bases lining up with TRBD1. The CDR3 extends over 14 amino acids. Germline CDR1 SNHLY, CDR2 FYNNEI. The CDR3 reads CASRPGQGSHEQYF. CDR3 DNA: TGTGCTAGCAGGCCGGGACAGGGGTCCCACGAGCAGTACTTC.

CDR3 sequence reads: CATSDRGSSYNEQFF. In nucleotides, the CDR3 is TGTGCCACCAGTGACAGGGGGAGCTCCTACAATGAGCAGTTCTTC. V usage is TRBV24-1 and J usage is TRBJ2-1; 7 nucleotides align to TRBD1. Germline V gene sequence: CDR1 KGHDR, CDR2 SFDVKD. Trimming took 4 bases from V and 0 from J; bases not matched to a gene: 2. The CDR3 covers 15 residues.

V gene TRBV2 combines with J gene TRBJ2-3; unclear D gene. The CDR3 contains 12 residues. V was pared by 7 bases and J by 1 base, with 6 bases between. CDR1 and CDR2 from the germline V gene are SNHLY and FYNNEI. The CDR3 sequence: CASTAGTDTQYF. CDR3 nucleotide sequence: TGTGCCAGCACGGCAGGCACAGATACGCAGTATTTT.

The rearrangement uses TRBV15 and TRBJ1-6; a weak D match, TRBD1 (6 bases). Per the germline V gene, CDR1 is LNHNV and CDR2 is YYDKDF (reference sequence). Trimming pared 2 bases from V and 7 bases from J, leaving 6 bases between. This CDR3 has 13 residues. The CDR3 DNA follows: TGTGCCACCAGCAGACAGGGGAATTCACCCCTCCACTTT. Amino acids: CATSRQGNSPLHF.

This clonotype was seen at least ten times. The chain combines TRBV15 with TRBJ1-2; 9 bases line up with TRBD1. This CDR3 comprises 15 residues. Germline V lookup: CDR1 LNHNV, CDR2 YYDKDF (reference sequence). Germline trimming cut 4 bases from V and 4 bases from J; bases unmatched to any gene: 7. As DNA, the CDR3 is TGTGCCACCAGCAAGGACAGGGGTTTATCCTATGGCTACACCTTC. Translating gives CATSKDRGLSYGYTF.

The sample holds a few counts of this clonotype. V usage is TRBV24-1 and J usage is TRBJ2-2; unclear D gene. The germline V gene has CDR1 KGHDR and CDR2 SFDVKD. The germline V and J ends were trimmed by 6 bases and 5 bases, with 12 bases remaining between them. This CDR3 comprises 14 residues. The CDR3 spells CATSSGFGTGELFF. The CDR3 nucleotides read TGTGCCACCAGTTCTGGGTTTGGAACCGGGGAGCTGTTTTTT.

This sequence joins TRBV7-9 and TRBJ2-3; D might be TRBD1 or TRBD2, each matching 5 bases. Trimming stripped 5 bases from V and 4 bases from J, with 13 bases between. Germline loops: CDR1 SEHNR, CDR2 FQNEAQ (reference sequence). The CDR3 spans 14 residues. The CDR3 region is CASSRDGPADTQYF. The CDR3 DNA is TGTGCCAGCAGCCGGGACGGACCGGCAGATACGCAGTATTTT.

The chain employs TRBV7-8 and TRBJ2-7, with 8 bases fitting TRBD2. Germline V gene sequence: CDR1 SGHVS, CDR2 FQNEAQ. The J segment lost 2 bases and the V segment lost 5 bases, leaving 8 bases of the junction unmatched. The CDR3 length is 15 residues. CDR3 region: CASSPEPGLAYEQYF. In DNA, the CDR3 is TGTGCCAGCAGCCCTGAACCGGGACTAGCCTACGAGCAGTACTTC.

A remark on this clonotype: The final CDR3 position lacks the conserved phenylalanine or tryptophan, pointing to a likely read error. The V and J genes are TRBV5-6 and TRBJ1-5; 11 bases map to TRBD1. Germline trimming cut 3 bases from V and 2 bases from J; bases unmatched to any gene: 1. The CDR3 extends over 15 amino acids. In germline, CDR1 is SGHDT, CDR2 YYEEEE. CDR3 amino acids: CASSSGQGGNQPQHS. The CDR3 nucleotides are TGTGCCAGCAGCTCGGGACAGGGGGGCAATCAGCCCCAGCATTCT.

The chain joins TRBV28 to TRBJ1-4, with D maybe TRBD1 (5 bases). The germline V and J ends were trimmed by 6 bases and 8 bases, with 22 bases remaining between them. Germline loops: CDR1 MDHEN, CDR2 SYDVKM. This CDR3 spans 16 amino acids. The CDR3 protein is CASRAAIDSLKEKLFF. CDR3 in DNA: TGTGCCAGCAGAGCCGCTATCGACAGCTTAAAGGAAAAACTGTTTTTT.

This rearrangement joins TRBV24-1 to TRBJ1-5; 7 nucleotides match TRBD1. Trimming at V came to 4 bases and at J to 3 bases, leaving 2 bases not matched to a gene. The germline V gene encodes CDR1 KGHDR and CDR2 SFDVKD. The CDR3 has 14 amino acids. CDR3 protein: CATSEGTDNQPQHF. CDR3 nucleotide sequence: TGTGCCACCAGTGAGGGGACAGACAATCAGCCCCAGCATTTT.